This paragraph reports one T cell receptor beta chain. This CDR3 has 15 amino acids. With V trimmed by 5 bases and J by 6 bases, 9 bases remained unmatched. The V gene's germline CDR1 is SGHTA and CDR2 FQGNSA. The data were obtained in a study of blood T cell repertoires in COVID-19. Overall study: T cells, B-cell-depleted T cells, or PBMCs provided the cDNA or gDNA that served as material.

Individuals aged about 18 to 89 years were recruited from about two dozen US areas. Donors of Cohort 3 who recovered were those that had two negative PCRs, clearance, or symptom resolution. Using immunoSEQ multiplex PCR, the repertoire was profiled, and TCRdb retains in-frame clones only, with some absent. The sample lists around 230,000 clones; approximately 80% were seen once. This TCR was sampled from a man in his forties or fifties who had recovered from COVID-19. The chain has TRBV7-2 and TRBJ1-5; 8 nucleotides align to TRBD1. The sequencing sample was made of PBMCs or T cells enriched from blood (not recorded which). CDR3 sequence (DNA): TGTGCCAGCAGCCAACAGGGGGGTTCAGGTCAGCCCCAGCATTTT. Its protein is CASSQQGGSGQPQHF.